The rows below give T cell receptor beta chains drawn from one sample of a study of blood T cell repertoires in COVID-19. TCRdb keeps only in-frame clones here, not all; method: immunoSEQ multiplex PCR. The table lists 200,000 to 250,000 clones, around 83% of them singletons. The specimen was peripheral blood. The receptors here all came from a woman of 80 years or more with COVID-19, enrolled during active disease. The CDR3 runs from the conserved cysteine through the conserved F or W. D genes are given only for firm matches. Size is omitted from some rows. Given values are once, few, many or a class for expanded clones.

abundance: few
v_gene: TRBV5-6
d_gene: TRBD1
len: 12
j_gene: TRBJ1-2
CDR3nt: TGTGCCAGCACGACAGGGGGGTTTGGCTACACCTTC
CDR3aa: CASTTGGFGYTF

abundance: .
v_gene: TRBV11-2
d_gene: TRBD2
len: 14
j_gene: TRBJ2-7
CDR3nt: TGTGCCAGCAGCTTTCGGTTGACGGGAGGCGAGCAGTACTTC
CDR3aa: CASSFRLTGGEQYF

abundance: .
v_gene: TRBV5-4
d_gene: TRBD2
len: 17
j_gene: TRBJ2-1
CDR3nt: TGTGCCAGCAGCGTCGGTCCGGCGGGAGGGGAAAACAATGAGCAGTTCTTC
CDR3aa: CASSVGPAGGENNEQFF

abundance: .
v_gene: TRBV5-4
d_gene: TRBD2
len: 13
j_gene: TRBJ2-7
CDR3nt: TGTGCCAGCAGCTTAAGCGGGGGCTACGAGCAGTACTTC
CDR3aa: CASSLSGGYEQYF

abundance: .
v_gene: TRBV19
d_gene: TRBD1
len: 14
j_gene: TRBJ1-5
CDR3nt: TGTGCCAGTAGGCTAAGGACAGGCTATCAGCCCCAGCATTTT
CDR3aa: CASRLRTGYQPQHF

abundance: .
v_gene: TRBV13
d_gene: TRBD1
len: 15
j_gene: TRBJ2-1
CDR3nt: TGTGCCAGCAGCTCCGCCAGACAGGGATACAATGAGCAGTTCTTC
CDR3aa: CASSSARQGYNEQFF

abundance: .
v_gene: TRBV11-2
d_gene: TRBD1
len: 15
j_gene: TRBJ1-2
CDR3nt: TGTGCCAGCAGTCCCCAGGGGGCGGCTAACTATGGCTACACCTTC
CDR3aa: CASSPQGAANYGYTF

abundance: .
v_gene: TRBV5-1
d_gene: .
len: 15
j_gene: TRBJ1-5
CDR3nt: TGCGCCAGCAGCTTGGCGGGGGGCTTTTATCAGCCCCAGCATTTT
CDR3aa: CASSLAGGFYQPQHF

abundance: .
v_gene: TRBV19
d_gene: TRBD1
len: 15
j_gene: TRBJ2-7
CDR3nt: TGTGCCAGCTCCCCCGGGACAGGGGCTAGGTACGAGCAGTACTTC
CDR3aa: CASSPGTGARYEQYF

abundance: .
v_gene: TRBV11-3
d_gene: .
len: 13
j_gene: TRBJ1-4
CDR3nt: TGTGCCAGCAGCCCTTTTGGGGAGGGGCAACTGTTTTTT
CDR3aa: CASSPFGEGQLFF

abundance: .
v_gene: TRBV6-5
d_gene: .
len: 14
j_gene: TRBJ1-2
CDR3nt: TGTGCCAGCAGTCGTAGAGGATTTAACTATGGCTACACCTTC
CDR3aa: CASSRRGFNYGYTF